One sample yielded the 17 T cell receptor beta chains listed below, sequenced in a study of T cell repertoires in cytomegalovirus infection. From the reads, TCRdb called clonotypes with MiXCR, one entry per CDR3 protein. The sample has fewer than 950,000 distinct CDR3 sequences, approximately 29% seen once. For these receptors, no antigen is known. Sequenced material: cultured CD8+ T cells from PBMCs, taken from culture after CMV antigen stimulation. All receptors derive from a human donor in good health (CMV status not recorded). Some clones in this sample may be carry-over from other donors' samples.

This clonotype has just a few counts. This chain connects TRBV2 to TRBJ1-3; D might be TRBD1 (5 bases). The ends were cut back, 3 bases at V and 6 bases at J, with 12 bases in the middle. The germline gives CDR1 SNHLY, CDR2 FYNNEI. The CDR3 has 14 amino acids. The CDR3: CASSEKGKINTIYF. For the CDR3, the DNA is TGTGCCAGCAGTGAGAAGGGGAAGATAAACACCATATATTTT.

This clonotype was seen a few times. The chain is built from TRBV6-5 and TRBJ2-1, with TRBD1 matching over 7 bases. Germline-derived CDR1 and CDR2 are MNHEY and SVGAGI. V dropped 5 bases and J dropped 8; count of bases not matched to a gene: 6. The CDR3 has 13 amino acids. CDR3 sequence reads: CASSSGQVYEQFF. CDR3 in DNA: TGTGCCAGCAGTAGTGGACAGGTTTATGAGCAGTTCTTC.

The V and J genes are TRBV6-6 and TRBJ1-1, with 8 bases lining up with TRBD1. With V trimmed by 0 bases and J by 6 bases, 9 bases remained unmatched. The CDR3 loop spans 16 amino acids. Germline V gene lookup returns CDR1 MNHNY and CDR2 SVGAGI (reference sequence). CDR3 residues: CASSYSNRGWGSEAFF. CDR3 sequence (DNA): TGTGCCAGCAGTTACTCGAACAGGGGGTGGGGGTCTGAAGCTTTCTTT.

In DNA form, the CDR3 reads TGTGCCAGCAGTTTATTTGCGACAGGGGGGAGCACAGATACGCAGTATTTT. This codes for CASSLFATGGSTDTQYF. The chain uses TRBV27 and TRBJ2-3; TRBD1 aligns across 9 bases. This CDR3 spans 17 amino acids. Germline CDR1 and CDR2: MNHEY and SMNVEV (reference sequence). V shed 1 base, J shed 0 bases, and the junction held 5 bases outside the gene matches.

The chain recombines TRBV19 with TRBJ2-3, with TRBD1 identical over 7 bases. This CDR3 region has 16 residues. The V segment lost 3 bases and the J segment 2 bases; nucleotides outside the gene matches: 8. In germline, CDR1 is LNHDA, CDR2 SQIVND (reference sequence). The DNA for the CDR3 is TGTGCCAGTAGTATTCTGGGACAGAGACTCACAGATACGCAGTATTTT. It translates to CASSILGQRLTDTQYF.

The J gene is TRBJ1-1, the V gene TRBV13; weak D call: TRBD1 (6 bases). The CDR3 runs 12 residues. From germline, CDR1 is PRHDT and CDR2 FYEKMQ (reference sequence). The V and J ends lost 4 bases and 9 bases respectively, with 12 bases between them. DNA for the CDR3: TGTGCCAGCAGCTGGGGCGGGGGGCAAGCTTTCTTT. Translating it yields CASSWGGGQAFF.

The CDR3 DNA reads as TGTGCCAGCAGTGCTTACGGGGTTGGTCAGCCCCAGCATTTT. Protein product: CASSAYGVGQPQHF. This chain connects TRBV6-1 to TRBJ1-5, with unresolved D. CDR1 is MNHNS, CDR2 SASEGT, per germline. The CDR3 extends over 14 amino acids. Between the trimmed V and J ends, which lost 4 bases and 6 bases, there was a span of 13 bases.

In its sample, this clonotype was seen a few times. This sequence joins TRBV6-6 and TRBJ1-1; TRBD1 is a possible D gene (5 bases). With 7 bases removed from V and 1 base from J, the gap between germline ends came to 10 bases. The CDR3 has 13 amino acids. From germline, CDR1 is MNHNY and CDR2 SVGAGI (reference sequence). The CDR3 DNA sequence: TGTGCCAGCAAAAGGGGCCCGAACACTGAAGCTTTCTTT. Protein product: CASKRGPNTEAFF.

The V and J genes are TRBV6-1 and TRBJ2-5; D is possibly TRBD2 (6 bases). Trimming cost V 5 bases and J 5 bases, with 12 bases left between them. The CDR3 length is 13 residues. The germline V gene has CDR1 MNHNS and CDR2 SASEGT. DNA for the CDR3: TGTGCCAGCAGTTCGACTAGGCTGGAGACCCAGTACTTC. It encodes CASSSTRLETQYF.

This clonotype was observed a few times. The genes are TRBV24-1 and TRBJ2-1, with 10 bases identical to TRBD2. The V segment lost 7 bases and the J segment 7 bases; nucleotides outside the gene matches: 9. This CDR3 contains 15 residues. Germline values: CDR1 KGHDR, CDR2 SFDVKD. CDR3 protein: CATSQRGGTPNEQFF. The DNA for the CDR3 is TGTGCCACCAGCCAGCGGGGGGGCACTCCAAATGAGCAGTTCTTC.

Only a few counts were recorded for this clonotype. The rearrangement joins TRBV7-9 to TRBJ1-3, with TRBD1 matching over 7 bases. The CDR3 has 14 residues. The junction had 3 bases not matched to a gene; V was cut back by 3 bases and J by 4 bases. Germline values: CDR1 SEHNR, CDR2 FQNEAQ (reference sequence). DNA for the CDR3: TGTGCCAGCAGCTTCAGGGGGACGGGAAACACCATATATTTT. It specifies CASSFRGTGNTIYF.

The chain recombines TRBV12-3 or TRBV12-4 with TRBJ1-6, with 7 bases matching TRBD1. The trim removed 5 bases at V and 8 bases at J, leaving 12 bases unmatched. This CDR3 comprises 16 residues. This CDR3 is CASSTRDSLIDSPLHF. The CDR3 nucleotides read TGTGCCAGCAGTACAAGGGACAGCTTAATTGATTCACCCCTCCACTTT.

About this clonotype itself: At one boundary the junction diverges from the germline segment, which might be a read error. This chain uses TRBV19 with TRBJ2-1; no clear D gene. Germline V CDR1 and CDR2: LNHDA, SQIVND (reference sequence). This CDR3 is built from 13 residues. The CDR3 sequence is CASRIGQYNEQFF. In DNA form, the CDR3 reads TGTGCCAGTAGGATAGGCCAGTACAATGAGCAGTTCTTC.

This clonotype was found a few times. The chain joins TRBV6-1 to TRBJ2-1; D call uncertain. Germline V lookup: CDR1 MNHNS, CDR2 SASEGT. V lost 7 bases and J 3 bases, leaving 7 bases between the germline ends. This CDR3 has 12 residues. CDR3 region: CASTSLYNEQFF. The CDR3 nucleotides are TGTGCCAGCACAAGTCTCTACAATGAGCAGTTCTTC.

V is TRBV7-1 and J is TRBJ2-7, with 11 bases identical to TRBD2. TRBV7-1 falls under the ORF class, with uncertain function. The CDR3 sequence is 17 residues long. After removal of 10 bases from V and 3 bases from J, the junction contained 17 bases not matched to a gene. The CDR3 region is CANSHPRALAGVYEQYF. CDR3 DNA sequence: TGTGCCAACAGTCACCCCCGGGCACTAGCGGGGGTCTACGAGCAGTACTTC.

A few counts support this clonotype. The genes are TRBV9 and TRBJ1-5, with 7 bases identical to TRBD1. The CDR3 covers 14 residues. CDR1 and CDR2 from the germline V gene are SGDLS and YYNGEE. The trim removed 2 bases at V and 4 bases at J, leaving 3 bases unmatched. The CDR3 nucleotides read TGTGCCAGCAGCGTGACAGGGTTGAATCAGCCCCAGCATTTT. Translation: CASSVTGLNQPQHF.

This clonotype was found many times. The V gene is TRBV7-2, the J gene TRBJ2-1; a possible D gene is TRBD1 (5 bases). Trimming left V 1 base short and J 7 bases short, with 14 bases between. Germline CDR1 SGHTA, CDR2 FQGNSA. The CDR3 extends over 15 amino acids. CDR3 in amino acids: CASSLGPYTGNEQFF. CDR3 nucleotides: TGTGCCAGCAGCTTAGGACCCTATACAGGTAATGAGCAGTTCTTC.